This T cell receptor beta chain came from a study of cytomegalovirus exposure and HLA in healthy donors. Study results and caveats: Presence/absence analyses assumed roughly uniform sequencing depth across donors, which may not hold. Certain indistinguishable V segments, among them TRBV6-2 and TRBV6-3, were excluded. It was about 150 TCR beta chains that were listed as cytomegalovirus-associated.

Vbeta (60) and Jbeta (13) primers were used in the PCR. The assay was immunoSEQ multiplex PCR, and TCRdb's table has in-frame clones only and misses some. The sample shows about 100,000 clones, around two thirds of them seen only once. The count of this clone is one. The antigen is not known. This CDR3 contains 16 residues. The ends lost 0 bases at V and 3 bases at J; junction bases unmatched: 3. Germline CDR1 and CDR2: SGDLS and YYNGEE. The sequencing sample was made of PBMCs. The V call is TRBV9, the J call TRBJ2-3; 11 positions agree with TRBD2. The TCR originated in a man aged 45-65 years in good health and CMV-seropositive. The CDR3 reads CASSVASGGSTDTQYF. CDR3 nucleotide sequence: TGTGCCAGCAGCGTAGCTAGCGGGGGGAGTACAGATACGCAGTATTTT.